The clone carrying this T cell receptor beta chain has ten or more counts. This sample is part of a study of blood T cell repertoires in COVID-19. Across the whole study: Acute-phase and convalescent COVID-19 samples originated in the United States, Italy and Spain. T cells, B-cell-depleted T cells, or PBMCs provided the cDNA or gDNA that served as material.

There are 17 residues in the CDR3. Unmatched junction bases numbered 13, after V lost 2 bases and J lost 4 bases. The germline V gene has CDR1 SGHNT and CDR2 YYREEE (reference sequence). Seattle patients were enrolled while actively infected and followed longitudinally. Methods used by the authors: The authors estimated nucleated cell counts from reference gene primer amplification. Sequencing used immunoSEQ multiplex PCR; TCRdb keeps in-frame clones, though not all of them. V and J calls and clone size are copied from that table; D and trimming were computed from the DNA. Of 350,000 to 450,000 clones in the sample, approximately 86% were seen once.

The chain joins TRBV5-4 to TRBJ2-5; 8 nucleotides agree with TRBD1. This sequence originates from a woman aged 55-69 years with COVID-19, enrolled during active disease. The sequencing sample was made of peripheral blood. DNA for the CDR3: TGTGCCAGCAGCTTCCTTCCGGGACAGGCAGTGGGAGAGACCCAGTACTTC. This sequence encodes CASSFLPGQAVGETQYF.